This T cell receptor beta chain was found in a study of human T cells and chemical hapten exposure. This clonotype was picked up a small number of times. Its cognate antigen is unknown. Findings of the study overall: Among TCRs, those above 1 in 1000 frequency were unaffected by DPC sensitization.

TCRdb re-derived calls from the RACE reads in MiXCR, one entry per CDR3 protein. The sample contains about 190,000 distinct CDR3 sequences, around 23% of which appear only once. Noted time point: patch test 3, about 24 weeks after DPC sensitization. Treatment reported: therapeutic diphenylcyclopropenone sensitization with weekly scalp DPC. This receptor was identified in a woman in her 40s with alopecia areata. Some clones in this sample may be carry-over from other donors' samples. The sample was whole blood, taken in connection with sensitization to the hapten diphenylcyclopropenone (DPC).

CDR3 DNA sequence: TGCAGTGCTAGAGGTAGAGATGAGCAGTTCTTC. Amino acids: CSARGRDEQFF. V gene TRBV20-1 combines with J gene TRBJ2-1; unclear D gene. This CDR3 comprises 11 residues. V was clipped by 1 base and J by 8 bases, with 6 bases between them. Germline V gene data show CDR1 as DFQATT and CDR2 as SNEGSKA (reference sequence).